The 3 T cell receptor beta chains below come from one sample, sequenced in a study of blood T cells in healthy people across ages. Primed by a sample-barcoded 5' primer and a J-beta primer mix, a second PCR proceeded for roughly 7 to 12 cycles. TCRdb called the 5' RACE reads again in MiXCR, with one record for every CDR3 protein. The sample consists of 1.5 million to 2 million distinct CDR3 sequences, approximately 28% of them appearing once. Source material: blood. The receptors shown here come from a woman between 25 and 40 years old in good health.

V and J are TRBV3-1 and TRBJ1-1, with D uncertain. This CDR3 contains 14 residues. The germline CDR1 and CDR2 sequences are LGHDT and YNNKEL (reference sequence). Trimming pared 4 bases from V and 2 bases from J, leaving 11 bases between. In nucleotides, the CDR3 is TGTGCCAGCAGCCTATCTGAGGATAACACTGAAGCTTTCTTT. Protein product: CASSLSEDNTEAFF.

This chain links TRBV6-1 with TRBJ1-2, with D possibly matching TRBD1 (6 bases). CDR3 size: 13 residues. Trimming stripped 6 bases from V and 8 bases from J, with 16 bases between. The germline CDR1 and CDR2 sequences are MNHNS and SASEGT. The CDR3 DNA sequence: TGTGCCAGCAGGTCCGGACAGACTGGGGGCTACACCTTC. Translated, it gives CASRSGQTGGYTF.

Only a few counts were recorded for this clonotype. This chain uses TRBV18 with TRBJ2-3; D ambiguous. The germline V gene encodes CDR1 KGHSH and CDR2 LQKENI. The CDR3 spans 13 residues. V lost 5 bases and J 3 bases, leaving 9 bases between the germline ends. CDR3 sequence reads: CASSARFTDTQYF. CDR3 sequence (DNA): TGTGCCAGCTCAGCTAGGTTTACAGATACGCAGTATTTT.